These 20 T cell receptor beta chains were sequenced from one sample in a study of T cells in Graves' hyperthyroidism and ophthalmopathy. TCR beta CDR3 regions were amplified from RNA. A first-round RT-PCR of the TCR CDR3 used the HTBI primer set. TCRdb reprocessed the multiplex PCR reads with MiXCR, giving one entry per CDR3 protein. The table includes 37,000 or so distinct CDR3 sequences, 50% to 55% detected once. The sequenced sample consisted of blood. The receptors were gathered from a man aged 35-49 years with Graves' ophthalmopathy.

This clonotype was observed at least ten times. This chain links TRBV5-1 with TRBJ2-2; D is uncertain. The CDR3 has 16 residues. Germline CDR1 SGHRS, CDR2 YFSETQ. V was clipped by 0 bases and J by 4 bases, with 13 bases between them. Here the CDR3 reads CASSLVVGKGTGELFF. In DNA, the CDR3 is TGCGCCAGCAGCTTGGTTGTGGGGAAGGGCACCGGGGAGCTGTTTTTT.

This clonotype is medium-sized in the sample. The CDR3 sequence is CSVLWTALNTEAFF. For the CDR3, the DNA is TGCAGCGTCCTATGGACCGCTTTGAACACTGAAGCTTTCTTT. The V and J genes are TRBV29-1 and TRBJ1-1; no firm D call. V lost 6 bases and J lost 0, with 14 bases in between. The CDR3 loop spans 14 amino acids. The germline V gene encodes CDR1 SQVTM and CDR2 ANQGSEA.

The J gene is TRBJ1-2, the V gene TRBV7-9; 9 nucleotides align to TRBD1. Germline CDR1 SEHNR, CDR2 FQNEAQ (reference sequence). The CDR3 covers 18 residues. Unmatched junction bases numbered 23, after V lost 11 bases and J lost 4 bases. The CDR3 region is CAVPGVGTGTGLFYGYTF. Written as DNA, the CDR3 is TGTGCCGTTCCGGGGGTGGGGACCGGGACAGGGCTTTTCTATGGCTACACCTTC.

This clonotype was found a few times. The V gene is TRBV5-8, the J gene TRBJ2-7, with 9 bases aligning to TRBD1. Looked up from germline, CDR1 is SGHTS and CDR2 is YDEGEE. The CDR3 sequence is 16 residues long. V dropped 3 bases and J dropped 4; count of bases not matched to a gene: 11. CDR3 protein: CASSWGGQGARYEQYF. CDR3 DNA: TGTGCCAGCAGCTGGGGGGGACAGGGTGCCCGTTACGAGCAGTACTTC.

This sequence joins TRBV29-1 and TRBJ1-2; D uncertain. The CDR3 is 12 amino acids. The V end was cut by 5 bases, the J end by 3 bases, with 10 bases between. Germline-derived CDR1 and CDR2 are SQVTM and ANQGSEA. The CDR3 sequence: CSVLKGDYGYTF. The CDR3 nucleotides read TGCAGCGTTCTCAAGGGTGACTATGGCTACACCTTC.

This clonotype came up many times. The chain recombines TRBV10-3 with TRBJ2-5; possibly TRBD1 or TRBD2 for D (5 bases each). Germline values: CDR1 ENHRY, CDR2 SYGVKD. V dropped 6 bases and J dropped 5 bases, with 13 bases sitting between them. There are 13 residues in the CDR3. This CDR3 reads CAISRDPGETQYF. DNA for the CDR3: TGTGCCATCAGCCGGGACCCAGGGGAGACCCAGTACTTC.

In its sample, this clonotype was seen many times. The chain joins TRBV14 to TRBJ2-5; D not resolved. V was pared by 2 bases and J by 2 bases, with 9 bases between. This CDR3 has 14 amino acids. The germline gives CDR1 SGHDN, CDR2 FVKESK. The CDR3, as DNA: TGTGCCAGCAGCCAATCTCTGTCACAAGAGACCCAGTACTTC. Translating it yields CASSQSLSQETQYF. Complete variable domain (other parts from reference TRBV14 and TRBJ2-5): EAGVTQFPSHSVIEKGQTVTLRCDPISGHDNLYWYRRVMGKEIKFLLHFVKESKQDESGMPNNRFLAERTGGTYSTLKVQPAELEDSGVYFCASSQSLSQETQYFGPGTRLLVL.

V usage is TRBV4-2 and J usage is TRBJ2-7; either TRBD1 or TRBD2 may fit D (6 bases each). Trimming pared 0 bases from V and 2 bases from J, leaving 11 bases between. The CDR3 is made up of 15 amino acids. CDR1 LGHNA and CDR2 YNFKEQ come from the germline V gene. This CDR3 reads CASSQEGGGPYEQYF. The DNA for the CDR3 is TGTGCCAGCAGCCAAGAAGGAGGGGGTCCCTACGAGCAGTACTTC.

V gene TRBV13 combines with J gene TRBJ2-1, with D hard to call. Deletions cut 0 bases from V and 12 bases from J, with 12 bases between. Germline V lookup: CDR1 PRHDT, CDR2 FYEKMQ (reference sequence). The CDR3 spans 13 residues. The CDR3 region has the DNA TGTGCCAGCAGCTTAGGAAACACAGATACGCAGTTCTTC. Protein sequence: CASSLGNTDTQFF.

Note on this clonotype: One end of the junction is discordant with germline, which a read error may explain. CDR3 nucleotides: TGCAGCGTTGCGGGACTGGTGCCTCAAGGGACCCCGTACTTC. It specifies CSVAGLVPQGTPYF. The chain uses TRBV29-1 and TRBJ2-5; tentative D call: TRBD2 (6 bases). Germline CDR1 SQVTM, CDR2 ANQGSEA. CDR3 size: 14 residues.

V usage is TRBV5-5 and J usage is TRBJ1-2; D might be TRBD1 (5 bases). Trimming cost V 6 bases and J 8 bases, with 23 bases left between them. Germline assignment: CDR1 SGHKS and CDR2 YYEKEE (reference sequence). The CDR3 covers 15 residues. CDR3: CASTTAGGSDWGYTF. The CDR3 coding sequence is TGTGCCAGCACCACGGCGGGGGGTAGTGATTGGGGCTACACCTTC.

V usage is TRBV12-3 or TRBV12-4 and J usage is TRBJ2-7; D remains ambiguous. The CDR3 covers 14 residues. V lost 4 bases and J 1 base, leaving 11 bases between the germline ends. The CDR3: CASSSGAASYEQYF. In nucleotides, the CDR3 is TGTGCCAGCAGTTCTGGTGCAGCTTCCTACGAGCAGTACTTC.

In this sample, this clonotype turned up many times. Written as DNA, the CDR3 is TGTGCCAGCTCCCGTGGGAGTCAAGAGACCCAGTACTTC. It encodes CASSRGSQETQYF. The chain carries TRBV9 and TRBJ2-5, with D tentatively TRBD2 (5 bases). Germline V gives CDR1 SGDLS, CDR2 YYNGEE. Trimming left V 7 bases short and J 2 bases short, with 12 bases between. The CDR3 spans 13 residues.

This clonotype was seen ten or more times. The chain couples TRBV2 to TRBJ2-5; perhaps TRBD1 as D (6 bases). Per the germline V gene, CDR1 is SNHLY and CDR2 is FYNNEI. The CDR3 totals 13 residues. The V gene lost 8 bases and the J gene lost 1 base, with 11 bases spanning the gap. The CDR3 region is CASEQGFQETQYF. In DNA, the CDR3 is TGTGCCAGCGAACAGGGCTTCCAAGAGACCCAGTACTTC. Filled out from reference TRBV2 and TRBJ2-5, the complete variable domain reads EPEVTQTPSHQVTQMGQEVILRCVPISNHLYFYWYRQILGQKVEFLVSFYNNEISEKSEIFDDQFSVERPDGSNFTLKIRSTKLEDSAMYFCASEQGFQETQYFGPGTRLLVL.

This clonotype occurred many times. The V call is TRBV30, the J call TRBJ1-6; D not resolved. Looked up from germline, CDR1 is GTSNPN and CDR2 is SVGIG (reference sequence). The CDR3 loop spans 11 amino acids. V was shortened by 1 base and J by 6 bases, with 1 base between the two germline ends. The CDR3 sequence is CAWSANSPLHF. The CDR3 DNA sequence: TGTGCCTGGAGTGCTAATTCACCCCTCCACTTT.

This clonotype has a count of ten or more. This sequence joins TRBV12-3 or TRBV12-4 and TRBJ2-1; TRBD1 or TRBD2 may be the D gene (5 bases each). Trimming removed 6 bases from V and 8 bases from J, with 14 bases in between. The CDR3 is 13 amino acids. CDR3 sequence: CASSSLGDDEQFF. CDR3 DNA sequence: TGTGCCAGCAGCTCCCTGGGGGACGATGAGCAGTTCTTC.

This chain joins TRBV9 and TRBJ1-3; D might be TRBD1 (5 bases). Germline CDR1 reads SGDLS; CDR2 reads YYNGEE. The CDR3 is made up of 15 amino acids. Deletions cut 3 bases from V and 0 bases from J, with 10 bases between. The CDR3 DNA follows: TGTGCCAGCAGCGGGGGGGGGTCCTCTGGAAACACCATATATTTT. Translating gives CASSGGGSSGNTIYF.

The V gene is TRBV9, the J gene TRBJ2-3; D may be TRBD2 (6 bases). Trimming shortened V by 9 bases and J by 2 bases, and 16 bases separated the two germline ends. Per the germline V gene, CDR1 is SGDLS and CDR2 is YYNGEE. The CDR3 sequence is 14 residues long. The CDR3 sequence: CATGFGGNTDTQYF. CDR3 nucleotides: TGTGCCACCGGTTTTGGGGGGAACACAGATACGCAGTATTTT.

This clonotype came up many times. The gene calls are TRBV20-1 and TRBJ2-3; 12 bases are a match to TRBD2. V lost 6 bases and J lost 11; bases outside the gene matches: 12. The CDR3 runs to 14 residues. Germline V CDR1 and CDR2: DFQATT, SNEGSKA (reference sequence). The CDR3 DNA sequence: TGCAGTGCCTCCCCCCCTAGCGGGGGGGGAAGGCAGTATTTT. It translates to CSASPPSGGGRQYF.

This clonotype has ten or more counts. CDR3 DNA sequence: TGCAGTGCTGCGGGGGACTTACCCAACAATGAGCAGTTCTTC. Translated: CSAAGDLPNNEQFF. The V call is TRBV20-1, the J call TRBJ2-1, with 7 bases identical to TRBD2. CDR1 and CDR2 from the germline V gene are DFQATT and SNEGSKA (reference sequence). The CDR3 length is 14 residues. V was pared by 5 bases and J by 5 bases, with 9 bases of the junction left unmatched.